This TCR beta chain was identified during a study of control samples from healthy donors and cancer patients (dated by TCRdb to between 2020 and 2021). V sheds 4 bases and J sheds 4 bases, leaving 10 bases between their ends. CDR1 and CDR2 were assigned from the germline V gene as SQVTM and ANQGSEA. The CDR3 measures 12 amino acids from cysteine to phenylalanine. Only the CDR3 portion is preserved as DNA: 36 bases, with reading frame beginning at the first base. The library was prepared using the immunoSEQ multiplex PCR assay. TCRdb stores this immuneACCESS table with in-frame sequences only. Part of the clones is absent; in the studies checked, under half of the shortfall reflects unresolved V genes, and no reason is known for the rest. Present in this sample are 130,000 to 150,000 clones, under 95% of which were seen just once. 5.8% of the sample is in the top ten clones. As concerns this clone: Its specific antigen is unknown. Base qualities are not at hand, and no much larger clone is one base apart.

The TCR was taken from a man younger than 30 in good health. This chain joins TRBV29-1 to TRBJ2-5; the D segment cannot be called with confidence. Material for sequencing was blood. The DNA sequence is given as TGCAGCGTTGGAACCCAGTCAGAGACCCAGTACTTC. The translation is CSVGTQSETQYF. Here the CDR3 is joined to the reference TRBV29-1 and TRBJ2-5 genes, and the full variable domain is: SAVISQKPSRDICQRGTSLTIQCQVDSQVTMMFWYRQQPGQSLTLIATANQGSEATYESGFVIDKFPISRPNLTFSTLTVSNMSPEDSSIYLCSVGTQSETQYFGPGTRLLVL.